The 9 T cell receptor beta chains presented below share a single source sample, sequenced in a study of Graves' ophthalmopathy and Graves' hyperthyroidism. TCR beta CDR3 amplification used RNA transcripts. Second-round multiplex PCR followed a first-round RT-PCR using HTBI primers. From the multiplex PCR reads, TCRdb called clonotypes with MiXCR, one entry per CDR3 protein. Seen here are hundreds of thousands of distinct CDR3 sequences, around 21% observed once, and the top ten hold around 3%. Sequencing input: peripheral blood. The receptor set was obtained from a woman younger than 35 with stable Graves' hyperthyroidism.

In its sample, this clonotype was seen many times. The chain links TRBV5-5 to TRBJ1-1; 7 bases agree with TRBD1. CDR1 SGHKS and CDR2 YYEKEE come from the germline V gene (reference sequence). Trimming cost V 2 bases and J 0 bases; bases outside gene matches: 7. The CDR3 runs to 16 residues. This CDR3 reads CASSFYRGVMNTEAFF. The CDR3 bases are TGTGCCAGCAGCTTCTACAGGGGAGTGATGAACACTGAAGCTTTCTTT.

Ten or more counts support this clonotype. The CDR3 DNA sequence: TGCAGTGCTAATGCAGGGGCTAACTATGGCTACACCTTC. This gives the protein CSANAGANYGYTF. This chain joins TRBV20-1 and TRBJ1-2; D is possibly TRBD1 (6 bases). Germline CDR1 and CDR2: DFQATT and SNEGSKA (reference sequence). The CDR3 is 13 residues long. Trimming took off 4 bases at V and 0 bases at J, with 9 bases between the two ends.

This clonotype was seen many times. The chain recombines TRBV5-1 with TRBJ1-6; 7 bases agree with TRBD1. Trimming removed 4 bases from V and 6 bases from J; junction bases left unmatched: 4. Germline CDR1 reads SGHRS; CDR2 reads YFSETQ. The CDR3 has 14 amino acids. CDR3 sequence: CASSEGQSNSPLHF. Here the CDR3 DNA reads TGCGCCAGCAGCGAGGGACAGTCTAATTCACCCCTCCACTTT.

This clonotype came up many times. In DNA form, the CDR3 reads TGTGCCAGCAGTTTCGCCGGACAGGGGAGATCACCCCTCCACTTT. Protein sequence: CASSFAGQGRSPLHF. The chain combines TRBV12-3 or TRBV12-4 with TRBJ1-6, with TRBD1 identical over 9 bases. The CDR3 covers 15 residues. The trim removed 3 bases at V and 10 bases at J, leaving 7 bases unmatched.

This clonotype was seen many times. The chain uses TRBV6-1 and TRBJ1-2; D unresolved. The CDR3 is made up of 15 amino acids. V was pared by 6 bases and J by 8 bases, with 22 bases between. Germline loops: CDR1 MNHNS, CDR2 SASEGT. The CDR3 coding sequence is TGTGCCAGCAGACCGCCACTGGGCGTGGTAGACGGCTACACCTTC. Its protein product is CASRPPLGVVDGYTF.

The table lists this clonotype with many counts. The genes are TRBV25-1 and TRBJ2-7; 12 positions match TRBD2. After removal of 4 bases from V and 2 bases from J, the junction contained 6 bases not matched to a gene. The germline gives CDR1 MGHDK, CDR2 SYGVNS. The CDR3 runs to 16 residues. For the CDR3, the DNA is TGTGCCAGCAGTGGCCGACTAGCGGGGGACCCCTACGAGCAGTACTTC. This codes for CASSGRLAGDPYEQYF.

In regard to this clonotype: One end of the junction does not line up with germline, which may come from a read error. The CDR3 region is CTSSQDGRAPGANVLTF. The CDR3 DNA sequence: TGCACCAGCAGCCAAGATGGCAGGGCTCCTGGGGCCAACGTCCTGACTTTC. The rearrangement joins TRBV4-1 to TRBJ2-6; tentative D call: TRBD1 (5 bases). Germline CDR1 and CDR2: MGHRA and YSYEKL. There are 17 residues in the CDR3.

This chain joins TRBV20-1 and TRBJ2-7; 11 positions agree with TRBD2. V trimming: 6 bases; J trimming: 12 bases; junction bases outside the gene matches: 10. The CDR3 extends over 12 amino acids. Germline CDR1 reads DFQATT; CDR2 reads SNEGSKA (reference sequence). This CDR3 reads CSARNSGRASYF. CDR3 nucleotides: TGCAGTGCCAGAAATAGCGGGAGGGCCTCGTACTTC.

V and J are TRBV20-1 and TRBJ1-1; D might be TRBD1 (6 bases). The V gene's germline CDR1 is DFQATT and CDR2 SNEGSKA (reference sequence). The V gene lost 5 bases and the J gene lost 2 bases, with 15 bases spanning the gap. The CDR3 is 14 residues long. The CDR3 nucleotides read TGCAGTGCTGGGAGGGGGGTCACTAACACTGAAGCTTTCTTT. Translation gives CSAGRGVTNTEAFF.